This passage covers 17 T cell receptor beta chains from one sample sequenced in a study of T cells expressing NK-cell markers. TCRdb re-called the 5' RACE reads, yielding one record per CDR3 amino acid sequence without DNA. The specimen's table records 400,000 to 550,000 distinct CDR3 sequences. The sample was blood T cells: a sorted CD56 or NKG2C T cell subset, CD4+ or CD8+ T cells, or bulk PBMC T cells (not recorded which). These receptors were obtained from a woman between 18 and 69 years old in good health.

This chain joins TRBV28 and TRBJ2-1; TCRdb designates TRBD1, a call that cannot be tested without DNA. CDR3 length: 15 amino acids. The germline CDR1 and CDR2 sequences are MDHEN and SYDVKM. The CDR3 sequence is CASSTARDPSDEQFF. Drawing the rest from reference TRBV28 and TRBJ2-1, the complete variable domain is DVKVTQSSRYLVKRTGEKVFLECVQDMDHENMFWYRQDPGLGLRLIYFSYDVKMKEKGDIPEGYSVSREKKERFSLILESASTNQTSMYLCASSTARDPSDEQFFGPGTRLTVL.

The chain employs TRBV28 and TRBJ2-3; the D call from TCRdb, TRBD2, cannot be confirmed without DNA. CDR3 length: 16 amino acids. Per germline, CDR1 MDHEN and CDR2 SYDVKM. This CDR3 reads CASSPSGWGSTDTQYF.

The chain is built from TRBV3-1 and TRBJ1-1; as DNA is missing, the TRBD1 call by TCRdb cannot be tested. From germline, CDR1 is LGHDT and CDR2 YNNKEL (reference sequence). This CDR3 is 13 amino acids long. CDR3 protein: CASSQGQGSEAFF.

The rearrangement uses TRBV7-2 and TRBJ1-5; without DNA, the TCRdb call of TRBD1 cannot be checked. From germline, CDR1 is SGHTA and CDR2 FQGNSA. There are 17 residues in the CDR3. CDR3 amino acids: CASSSGTGPGSNQPQHF.

The J gene is TRBJ1-1, the V gene TRBV5-1; the TCRdb call, TRBD1, lacks DNA for checking. The CDR3 runs to 16 residues. Germline V lookup: CDR1 SGHRS, CDR2 YFSETQ. This CDR3 reads CASSLSWSQKNTEAFF.

This chain links TRBV20-1 with TRBJ2-3; TCRdb lists TRBD2, though no DNA is available to test this call. Germline CDR1 is DFQATT and CDR2 is SNEGSKA (reference sequence). The CDR3 is made up of 13 amino acids. The CDR3 sequence is CSPPGGLADTQYF.

This clonotype is classed as large by frequency. The chain uses TRBV7-8 and TRBJ1-4; TCRdb lists TRBD1, though no DNA is available to test this call. Germline V CDR1 and CDR2: SGHVS, FQNEAQ. The CDR3 loop spans 14 amino acids. CDR3 loop: CASSLDRVGEKLFF.

This rearrangement joins TRBV5-1 to TRBJ2-4; TCRdb gives TRBD1 as the D gene, but with no DNA this cannot be confirmed. From germline, CDR1 is SGHRS and CDR2 YFSETQ. This CDR3 is built from 13 residues. The CDR3 sequence: CASSLVGDDIQYF.

This chain uses TRBV5-1 with TRBJ2-3; without DNA, the TCRdb call of TRBD1 cannot be checked. The CDR3 is 13 residues long. Germline V lookup: CDR1 SGHRS, CDR2 YFSETQ. CDR3 protein: CASSPAARDTQYF. The whole variable domain, remainder taken from reference TRBV5-1 and TRBJ2-3, is KAGVTQTPRYLIKTRGQQVTLSCSPISGHRSVSWYQQTPGQGLQFLFEYFSETQRNKGNFPGRFSGRQFSNSRSEMNVSTLELGDSALYLCASSPAARDTQYFGPGTRLTVL.

The gene calls are TRBV7-8 and TRBJ2-2. The CDR3 is 13 amino acids. Looked up from germline, CDR1 is SGHVS and CDR2 is FQNEAQ. The CDR3 loop reads CASSPKNTGELFF.

V usage is TRBV12-3 or TRBV12-4 and J usage is TRBJ2-2. The CDR3 covers 14 residues. The CDR3 loop is CASSWLTETGELFF.

The CDR3 region is CASSLRVNEQFF. The chain recombines TRBV4-3 with TRBJ2-1; TCRdb proposes TRBD1, but this gene call is untestable without DNA. Looked up from germline, CDR1 is LGHNA and CDR2 is YSLEER. The CDR3 consists of 12 residues.

The CDR3 is CSAATDSYNEQFF. V gene TRBV29-1 combines with J gene TRBJ2-1; checking the TCRdb D call of TRBD2 is not possible without DNA. This CDR3 has 13 residues. Germline CDR1 reads SQVTM; CDR2 reads ANQGSEA.

The chain links TRBV29-1 to TRBJ2-5; the D call from TCRdb, TRBD2, cannot be confirmed without DNA. Germline assignment: CDR1 SQVTM and CDR2 ANQGSEA. The CDR3 length is 15 residues. The CDR3 loop is CSLSRSGGPQETQYF. Full variable domain (outside the CDR3, taken from reference TRBV29-1 and TRBJ2-5): SAVISQKPSRDICQRGTSLTIQCQVDSQVTMMFWYRQQPGQSLTLIATANQGSEATYESGFVIDKFPISRPNLTFSTLTVSNMSPEDSSIYLCSLSRSGGPQETQYFGPGTRLLVL.

The V call is TRBV7-6, the J call TRBJ2-1; with no DNA, the TCRdb D assignment of TRBD1 cannot be verified. Looked up from germline, CDR1 is SGHVS and CDR2 is FNYEAQ. The CDR3 consists of 15 residues. This chain's CDR3 is CASSPTGFFGNEQFF.

This chain links TRBV6-1 with TRBJ2-3; lacking DNA, the TRBD2 call made by TCRdb goes unchecked. The CDR3 is 15 residues long. The germline CDR1 and CDR2 sequences are MNHNS and SASEGT. The CDR3 spells CASTQGSGAPDTQYF.

The chain is built from TRBV30 and TRBJ2-5; TCRdb picks TRBD1, but there is no DNA to check that call. Germline CDR1 GTSNPN, CDR2 SVGIG (reference sequence). The CDR3 loop spans 15 amino acids. CDR3 loop: CAWSTPGRGQETQYF.